The clone carrying this T cell receptor beta chain was observed a few times. Its antigen is not identified. CDR1 and CDR2 from the germline V gene are LNHDA and SQIVND (reference sequence). The CDR3 runs 16 residues. The V and J ends lost 2 bases and 2 bases respectively, with 15 bases between them. The use of a sample-barcoded 5' primer and a J-beta primer mix characterized a second PCR of about 6 to 12 cycles. TCRdb processed the 5' RACE reads anew with MiXCR; each CDR3 protein has one entry. The data contain 650,000 to 800,000 distinct CDR3 sequences, approximately 44% of them seen just once; the ten biggest clones take up nearly 20%. The record originates from a study of blood T cells in healthy people across ages. Findings of the study overall: A strong correlation between TCR beta diversity and naive T cell percentage was seen. Donor CMV status was unknown, possibly confounding expanded clonotype changes.

Donors were systemically healthy Caucasian individuals from Russia aged about 6 to 100 years. The sequence was obtained from a man between 60 and 70 years old in good health. Sequenced: blood. The chain carries TRBV19 and TRBJ1-1; D is possibly TRBD1 (5 bases). Here the CDR3 DNA reads TGTGCCAGTAGTATATCGGAGGGGAGGTCCAACACTGAAGCTTTCTTT. It codes for CASSISEGRSNTEAFF.